A selection of T cell receptor beta chains follows, all from one sample in a study of shared clonotypes between healthy human individuals. Generated by immunoSEQ multiplex PCR, the TCRdb table keeps only in-frame clones and is missing some. Of millions of clones in the sample, roughly 95% were seen once. Specimen: naive CD4+ T cells sorted from blood. The receptor set was obtained from a man aged 18 to 35 in good health. Both conserved end residues are part of each CDR3. The D gene is left open where the match is weak. Clone size is shown for a subset of rows, as once, few, many or a class of expanded clone.

>TRBV5-1|TRBJ2-7|.|.
TGCGCCAGCAGCTTGGGGATGACCCAGCAGTACTTC
CASSLGMTQQYF
>TRBV6-5|TRBJ1-6|.|.
TGTGCCAGCAGTTACTCGATCGTCCAGGGGAATTCACCCCTCCACTTT
CASSYSIVQGNSPLHF
>TRBV10-3|TRBJ1-5|.|.
TGTGCCACCAAACAGGGTAATCAGCCCCAGCATTTT
CATKQGNQPQHF
>TRBV7-3|TRBJ2-2|.|.
TGTGCCAGCAGCTCAAATCGGGGAACCGGGGAGCTGTTTTTT
CASSSNRGTGELFF
>TRBV4-1|TRBJ2-6|.|TRBD1
TGCGCCAGCAGCCAAGCACAGGGGTTCTCTGGGGCCAACGTCCTGACTTTC
CASSQAQGFSGANVLTF
>TRBV7-9|TRBJ2-1|.|TRBD2
TGTGCCAGCAGCTTAGGACTAGCGGGGGGGCCGGACGAGCAGTTCTTC
CASSLGLAGGPDEQFF
>TRBV7-2|TRBJ2-7|.|.
TGTGCCAGCAGCTACCTCTACGAGCAGTACTTC
CASSYLYEQYF
>TRBV5-4|TRBJ1-1|.|.
TGTGCCAGCAGCTTGGTACCCGAAGCTATTGAAGCTTTCTTT
CASSLVPEAIEAFF
>TRBV7-2|TRBJ1-3|.|.
TGTGCCAGCAGCTTAGTGGGAGGCCTGAGCTCTGGAAACACCATATATTTT
CASSLVGGLSSGNTIYF
>TRBV9|TRBJ2-5|.|.
TGTGCCAGCAGCGTTAGGGGCGCACGCCAAGAGACCCAGTACTTC
CASSVRGARQETQYF
>TRBV2|TRBJ2-3|.|.
TGTGCCAGCAGTCGAATAACAGATACGCAGTATTTT
CASSRITDTQYF
>TRBV18|TRBJ2-5|.|TRBD2
TGTGCCAGCTCATCTATTAGCGGGACCGGGGAGACCCAGTACTTC
CASSSISGTGETQYF
>TRBV9|TRBJ2-2|once|.
TGTGCCAGCAGCGTACTGATGAACACCGGGGAGCTGTTTTTT
CASSVLMNTGELFF
>TRBV27|TRBJ1-5|.|.
TGTGCCAGCAGTTTGGACGGAATCAATCAGCCCCAGCATTTT
CASSLDGINQPQHF
>TRBV27|TRBJ2-4|.|.
TGTGCCAGCAGTGCGGACAGTCTAGCCAAAAACATTCAGTACTTC
CASSADSLAKNIQYF
>TRBV6-5|TRBJ2-7|.|TRBD1
TGTGCCAGCAGCTACAGGGGGAGGAGCTCCTACGAGCAGTACTTC
CASSYRGRSSYEQYF
>TRBV6-5|TRBJ2-7|.|TRBD1
TGTGCCAGCAGCAACAGGGGCAGGTACTACGAGCAGTACTTC
CASSNRGRYYEQYF
>TRBV18|TRBJ2-7|.|.
TGTGCCAGCTCACCCGCTGGATCTAGTACGGAGCAGTACTTC
CASSPAGSSTEQYF
>TRBV4-3|TRBJ1-5|.|.
TGCGCCAGCAGCCAAGCCGCTGCGGGTCAGCCCCAGCATTTT
CASSQAAAGQPQHF
>TRBV13|TRBJ2-7|few|TRBD1
TGTGCCAGCAGCTTAAGGGACAGGAACGTCTACGAGCAGTACTTC
CASSLRDRNVYEQYF
>TRBV30|TRBJ1-3|.|.
TGTGCCTGGACCCACTCTGGAAACACCATATATTTT
CAWTHSGNTIYF
>TRBV19|TRBJ1-2|.|TRBD1
TGTGCCAGTAGTGTTGGACAGGGGAACTATGGCTACACCTTC
CASSVGQGNYGYTF
>TRBV9|TRBJ2-5|.|TRBD2
TGTGCCAGCAGCGCTAGCGGGAGGGCCCAAGAGACCCAGTACTTC
CASSASGRAQETQYF
>TRBV6-5|TRBJ2-3|once|TRBD2
TGTGCCAGCAGACGGTCGGGAGGTCGCACAGATACGCAGTATTTT
CASRRSGGRTDTQYF
>TRBV18|TRBJ2-2|.|.
TGTGCCAGCTCACTCGTAAAAACCGGGGAGCTGTTTTTT
CASSLVKTGELFF
>TRBV7-9|TRBJ1-3|.|.
TGTGCCAGCAGAGAGGGGACTGGAAACACCATATATTTT
CASREGTGNTIYF
>TRBV5-1|TRBJ2-3|.|TRBD2
TGCGCCAGCAGCTTGCGCGGGGGAAACACAGATACGCAGTATTTT
CASSLRGGNTDTQYF